The T cell receptor (beta chain) under discussion was sequenced for a study of blood T cells in healthy people across ages. Study outcomes and limitations: Fewer expanded clones and more diversity marked long-lived versus aged donors.

This clonotype was counted at least ten times. Its antigen remains unknown. Isolating PBMCs gave at least 6 million of these cells per sample. A second PCR, run for about 7 to 11 cycles, used a sample-barcoded 5' primer plus a J-beta primer mix. All samples gave at least 3 million CDR3-containing paired-end reads. MiXCR, run by TCRdb on the 5' RACE reads, gives a single entry per CDR3 protein. The sample contains some 710,000 distinct CDR3 sequences, about 24% of which appear only once. Trimming pared 3 bases from V and 0 bases from J, leaving 10 bases between. Germline loops: CDR1 SGHRS, CDR2 YFSETQ. The CDR3 has 15 amino acids.

Sequenced: blood. The TCR was taken from a man between 65 and 79 years old in good health. The chain couples TRBV5-1 to TRBJ2-1, with unresolved D. Here the CDR3 DNA reads TGCGCCAGCAGCTATTTAGCAGCCTCCTACAATGAGCAGTTCTTC. Translation: CASSYLAASYNEQFF.